This T cell receptor (beta chain) was captured by sequencing in a study of cytomegalovirus exposure and HLA in healthy donors. A multiplex PCR was run with 60 Vbeta primers and 13 Jbeta primers. The table came from immunoSEQ multiplex PCR; TCRdb's copy has only in-frame clones and leaves some out. The sample comprises fewer than 200,000 clones, about 77% of which are singletons, and about 1.3% rests with the top ten. This clone has more than one count but fewer than ten. In germline, CDR1 is SGHVS, CDR2 FNYEAQ. The V gene end was trimmed by 1 base and the J gene end by 0 bases; junction bases not matched to a gene: 6. CDR3 length: 16 amino acids.

This TCR was sampled from a man younger than 45 in good health and CMV-seronegative. This chain connects TRBV7-6 to TRBJ2-7, with 7 bases lining up with TRBD2. The source material was PBMCs. The CDR3 DNA reads TGTGCCAGCAGCTTAGGCGGGGGAGGGAGCTCCTACGAGCAGTACTTC. Translating it yields CASSLGGGGSSYEQYF.